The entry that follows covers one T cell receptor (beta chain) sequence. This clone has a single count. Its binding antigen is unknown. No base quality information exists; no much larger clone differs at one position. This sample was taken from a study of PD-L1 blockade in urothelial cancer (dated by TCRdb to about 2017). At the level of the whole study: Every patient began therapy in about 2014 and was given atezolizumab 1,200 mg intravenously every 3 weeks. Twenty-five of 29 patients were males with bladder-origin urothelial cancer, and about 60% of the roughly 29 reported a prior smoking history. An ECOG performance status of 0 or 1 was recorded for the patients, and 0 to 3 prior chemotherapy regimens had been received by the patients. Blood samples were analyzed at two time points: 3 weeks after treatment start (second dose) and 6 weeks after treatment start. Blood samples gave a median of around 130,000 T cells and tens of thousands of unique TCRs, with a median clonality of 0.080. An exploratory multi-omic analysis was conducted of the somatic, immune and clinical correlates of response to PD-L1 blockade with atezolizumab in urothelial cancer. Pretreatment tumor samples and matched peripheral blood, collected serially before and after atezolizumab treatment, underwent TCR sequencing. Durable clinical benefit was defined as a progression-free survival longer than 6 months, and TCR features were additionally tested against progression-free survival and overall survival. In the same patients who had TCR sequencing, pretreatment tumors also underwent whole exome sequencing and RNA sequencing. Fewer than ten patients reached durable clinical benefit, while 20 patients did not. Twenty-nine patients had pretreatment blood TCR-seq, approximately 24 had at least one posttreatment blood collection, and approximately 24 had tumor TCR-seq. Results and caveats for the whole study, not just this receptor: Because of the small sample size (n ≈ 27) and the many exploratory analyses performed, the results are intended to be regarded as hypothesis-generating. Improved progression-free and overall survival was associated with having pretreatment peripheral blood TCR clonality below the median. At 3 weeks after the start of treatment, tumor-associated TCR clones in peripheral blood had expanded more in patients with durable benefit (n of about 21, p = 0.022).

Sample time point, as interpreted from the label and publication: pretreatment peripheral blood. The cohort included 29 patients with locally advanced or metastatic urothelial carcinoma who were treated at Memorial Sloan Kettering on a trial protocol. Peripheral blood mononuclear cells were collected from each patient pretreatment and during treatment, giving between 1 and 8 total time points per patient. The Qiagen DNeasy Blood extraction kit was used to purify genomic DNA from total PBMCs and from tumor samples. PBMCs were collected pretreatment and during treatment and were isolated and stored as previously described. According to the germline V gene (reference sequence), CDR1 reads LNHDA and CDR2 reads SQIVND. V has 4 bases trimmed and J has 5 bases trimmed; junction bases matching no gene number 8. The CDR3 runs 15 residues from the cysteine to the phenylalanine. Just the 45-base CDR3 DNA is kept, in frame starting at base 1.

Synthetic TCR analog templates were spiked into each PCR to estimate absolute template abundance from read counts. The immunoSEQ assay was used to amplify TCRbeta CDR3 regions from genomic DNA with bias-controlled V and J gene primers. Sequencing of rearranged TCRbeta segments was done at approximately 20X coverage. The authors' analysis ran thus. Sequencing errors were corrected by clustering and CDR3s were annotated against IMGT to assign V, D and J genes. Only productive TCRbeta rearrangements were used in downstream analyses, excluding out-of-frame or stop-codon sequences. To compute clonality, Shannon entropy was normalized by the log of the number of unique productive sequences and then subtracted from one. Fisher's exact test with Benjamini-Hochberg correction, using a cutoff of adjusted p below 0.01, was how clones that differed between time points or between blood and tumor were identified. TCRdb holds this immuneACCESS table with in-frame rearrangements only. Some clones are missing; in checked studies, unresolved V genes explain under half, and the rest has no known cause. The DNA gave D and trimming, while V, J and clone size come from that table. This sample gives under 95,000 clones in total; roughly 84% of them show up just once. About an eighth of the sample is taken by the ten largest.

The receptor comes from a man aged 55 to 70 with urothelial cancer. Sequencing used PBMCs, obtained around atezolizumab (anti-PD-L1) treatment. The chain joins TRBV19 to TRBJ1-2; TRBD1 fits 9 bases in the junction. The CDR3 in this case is CASSTYRDREYGYTF. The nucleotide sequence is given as TGTGCCAGTAGTACCTACCGGGACAGGGAATATGGCTACACCTTC.